This TCR beta chain was recorded in a study of beta chain features in type 1 diabetes. Findings and caveats of the study: Among patients with Type 1 diabetes, TCRB CDR3s were moderately but significantly shorter in every one of the four CD4+ subsets.

V shed 5 bases, J shed 7 bases, and the junction held 11 bases outside the gene matches. The V gene's germline CDR1 is KGHSH and CDR2 LQKENI. There are 15 residues in the CDR3. Comments on this clone: Antigen specificity is unknown.

Expressed TCRB transcripts were sequenced after all isolated RNA was converted to cDNA. Generated by immunoSEQ multiplex PCR, the TCRdb table keeps only in-frame clones and is missing some. The data show 600,000 to 750,000 clones, 9.5% to 15% seen once. The chain employs TRBV18 and TRBJ1-2; TRBD1 matches at 9 bases. This sequence originates from a young man with type 1 diabetes. The sequenced sample was naive CD4+ T cells from blood. For the CDR3, the DNA is TGTGCCAGCTCAGAAAGCCGGGACAGGGTATCTGGCTACACCTTC. Translating gives CASSESRDRVSGYTF. Drawing the rest from reference TRBV18 and TRBJ1-2, the complete variable domain is NAGVMQNPRHLVRRRGQEARLRCSPMKGHSHVYWYRQLPEEGLKFMVYLQKENIIDESGMPKERFSAEFPKEGPSILRIQQVVRGDSAAYFCASSESRDRVSGYTFGSGTRLTVV.